The entry below describes one T cell receptor (beta chain). Its antigen is undetermined. TCRdb keeps only in-frame clones here, not all; method: immunoSEQ multiplex PCR. The sample holds around 150,000 clones, 90% seen once. The data were taken from a study of T cell responses to AZD1222 COVID-19 vaccine. Study-wide findings and caveats: Baseline serostatus was positive in only a handful of AZD1222 recipients. Without day 14 samples, only post-peak T cell repertoires were studied. Dominant at 160-218 and 743-854, vaccine-associated CD4 TCRs also spanned spike.

This CDR3 is 15 amino acids long. J lost 0 bases, V lost 7 bases, and 2 bases had no gene match. CDR1 SGHTA and CDR2 FQGNSA come from the germline V gene. The source was peripheral blood, collected on day 0 of AZD1222 vaccination. The V gene is TRBV7-2, the J gene TRBJ2-2; 10 positions match TRBD2. The source is an adult in good health. The chain's CDR3 is CASTLAGANTGELFF. As DNA, the CDR3 is TGTGCCAGCACCCTAGCGGGGGCGAACACCGGGGAGCTGTTTTTT.